Below, 12 T cell receptor beta chains from the same sample are listed, as sequenced in a study of CD8 T cells in ankylosing spondylitis. TCRdb used MiXCR to reprocess the 5' RACE reads, holding one entry per CDR3 protein. Of around 28,000 distinct CDR3 sequences listed, 30% were seen once; the top ten hold roughly 44%. Source material: synovial fluid, either unsorted or a sorted T cell fraction (not recorded which). Receptor source: a male donor with ankylosing spondylitis.

Ten or more counts support this clonotype. V usage is TRBV13 and J usage is TRBJ1-2, with TRBD1 as a possible D gene (5 bases). The V end lost 5 bases, the J end lost 2 bases, and 15 bases lay between the germline ends. Per the germline V gene, CDR1 is PRHDT and CDR2 is FYEKMQ (reference sequence). The CDR3 is 15 amino acids. The CDR3 DNA reads TGTGCCAGCAGCCAAGAGGGGTCGGGGAACTATGGCTACACCTTC. Translated, it gives CASSQEGSGNYGYTF.

This clonotype occurred a few times. The chain employs TRBV11-2 and TRBJ2-4; 9 positions match TRBD1. The CDR3 extends over 17 amino acids. The germline gives CDR1 SGHAT, CDR2 FQNNGV. V lost 5 bases to trimming and J lost 6 bases; unmatched junction nucleotides: 14. The CDR3 DNA reads as TGTGCCAGCAGCCCATCCGGGACAGGGTCGTTAGGAAACATTCAGTACTTC. It yields the protein CASSPSGTGSLGNIQYF.

In its sample, this clonotype was seen a few times. V and J are TRBV12-3 or TRBV12-4 and TRBJ1-1; 8 bases are a match to TRBD1. The CDR3 spans 15 residues. The V gene end was trimmed by 7 bases and the J gene end by 5 bases; junction bases not matched to a gene: 12. The CDR3 bases are TGTGCCAGCATGAGGACAGGGTTAGGGGGGACTGAAGCTTTCTTT. It is translated as CASMRTGLGGTEAFF.

This clonotype was recorded a few times. The rearrangement uses TRBV9 and TRBJ2-3, with a tentative D call TRBD1 (6 bases). The CDR3 covers 14 residues. V was trimmed by 7 bases and J by 4 bases, leaving 16 bases between them. Germline assignment: CDR1 SGDLS and CDR2 YYNGEE. The CDR3: CASGGGSGPDTQYF. CDR3 nucleotides: TGTGCCAGCGGTGGGGGCTCCGGCCCAGATACGCAGTATTTT.

A word on this clonotype: At one end the junction does not follow the germline gene, possibly because of a read error. The rearrangement links TRBV12-3 or TRBV12-4 to TRBJ2-2, with 8 bases lining up with TRBD1. The length of the CDR3 is 19 residues. The CDR3 DNA reads as TGTGCCCGCAGTTTTGGGTCCCCAACGACAGGGGTCGATACCGGGGAGCTGTTTTTT. This sequence encodes CARSFGSPTTGVDTGELFF.

This clonotype was seen only a few times. The rearrangement links TRBV7-9 to TRBJ2-1; 7 positions agree with TRBD2. After removal of 6 bases from V and 6 bases from J, the junction contained 11 bases not matched to a gene. The germline CDR1 and CDR2 sequences are SEHNR and FQNEAQ (reference sequence). This CDR3 has 15 residues. CDR3 amino acids: CASSITRGDFNEQFF. Here the CDR3 DNA reads TGTGCCAGCAGTATTACCCGGGGGGACTTCAATGAGCAGTTCTTC.

The rearrangement joins TRBV6-4 to TRBJ2-5, with 13 bases matching TRBD2. Germline lookup yields CDR1 MRHNA and CDR2 SNTAGT. The CDR3 loop spans 15 amino acids. V shed 5 bases, J shed 4 bases, and the junction held 4 bases outside the gene matches. The CDR3 coding sequence is TGTGCCAGCAGTCCCGGGACTAGCGGGGCAGAGACCCAGTACTTC. Translated: CASSPGTSGAETQYF.

At least ten counts were recorded for this clonotype. The chain uses TRBV6-4 and TRBJ2-3; no reliable D call. Trimming took 3 bases from V and 2 from J, leaving 9 bases between them. The CDR3 extends over 14 amino acids. Germline V gene data show CDR1 as MRHNA and CDR2 as SNTAGT. CDR3 region: CASSDNGDTDTQYF. DNA of the CDR3: TGTGCCAGCAGTGATAATGGGGACACAGATACGCAGTATTTT.

The chain carries TRBV6-2 or TRBV6-3 and TRBJ2-7, with D tentatively TRBD2 (6 bases). Trimming shortened V by 5 bases and J by 6 bases, and 14 bases separated the two germline ends. This CDR3 has 13 residues. The germline V gene has CDR1 MNHEY and CDR2 SVGEGT. CDR3 sequence reads: CASSVGGPFEQYF. As DNA, the CDR3 is TGTGCCAGCAGTGTAGGAGGGCCCTTCGAGCAGTACTTC.

This clonotype was seen many times. This chain joins TRBV21-1 and TRBJ2-1. TRBV21-1 is termed a pseudogene. CDR3 length equals 12 residues. Here the CDR3 DNA reads TGTGCCAGCAGCACCACAGCCAATGAGCAGTTCTTC. It translates to CASSTTANEQFF.

The sample holds a few counts of this clonotype. The V and J genes are TRBV20-1 and TRBJ2-1; weak D call: TRBD2 (5 bases). The CDR3 consists of 15 residues. The V gene lost 5 bases and the J gene lost 0 bases, with 14 bases spanning the gap. CDR1 is DFQATT and CDR2 is SNEGSKA in the germline V gene (reference sequence). CDR3 region: CSAHPLASSYNEQFF. The DNA of the CDR3 is TGCAGTGCTCACCCTTTAGCGAGCTCCTACAATGAGCAGTTCTTC.

The rearrangement uses TRBV14 and TRBJ1-1; no clear D. V was pared by 0 bases and J by 0 bases, with 5 bases between. Germline-derived CDR1 and CDR2 are SGHDN and FVKESK. The CDR3 length is 14 residues. The CDR3 sequence is CASSQDRMNTEAFF. DNA of the CDR3: TGTGCCAGCAGCCAAGACAGGATGAACACTGAAGCTTTCTTT.